The rows below give T cell receptor beta chains drawn from one sample of a study of blood T cell repertoires in COVID-19. Method: immunoSEQ multiplex PCR; TCRdb's copy keeps in-frame clones and lacks some. The sample records fewer than 35,000 clones, roughly nine tenths being singletons. The source material was peripheral blood. The source of these receptors is a man aged 60 to 69 with acute or convalescent COVID-19. Both conserved end residues are part of each CDR3. D genes are given only for firm matches. Clone size is shown for a subset of rows, as once, few, many or a class of expanded clone.

>TRBV19|TRBD2|15|TRBJ2-2|few
CASYSGTTNTGELFF
>TRBV5-1|-|14|TRBJ1-6|-
CASSLAGVDSPLHF
>TRBV10-3|TRBD1|15|TRBJ2-7|-
CAITRGQGQSREQYF
>TRBV29-1|TRBD2|13|TRBJ2-7|once
CSVDLAGGYEQYF
>TRBV5-1|-|13|TRBJ1-2|once
CASSRDTNYGYTF
>TRBV30|-|13|TRBJ2-5|-
CAWSRQGQETQYF
>TRBV5-1|TRBD1|14|TRBJ2-1|few
CASSFRQGGNEQFF
>TRBV7-9|-|14|TRBJ2-5|few
CASSTRDLLGSQYF
>TRBV7-2|TRBD1|15|TRBJ2-5|-
CASSFHGTAQETQYF
>TRBV6-5|-|16|TRBJ2-6|-
CASSYLGFSGANVLTF
>TRBV9|-|14|TRBJ2-7|-
CASSGPDSSYEQYF
>TRBV7-8|-|12|TRBJ2-5|-
CASSPFLETQYF
>TRBV15|TRBD2|15|TRBJ2-5|-
CATSRGTRGGETQYF
>TRBV11-2|-|14|TRBJ1-2|-
CASSLTDTNYGYTF
>TRBV6-6|-|14|TRBJ1-1|once
CASSLYRGDTEAFF
>TRBV5-6|-|13|TRBJ1-2|-
CASSLSGYDGYTF
>TRBV4-3|TRBD2|19|TRBJ2-2|-
CASSQDFETGGLNTGELFF
>TRBV9|TRBD1|14|TRBJ2-5|-
CASSVGRQGETQYF
>TRBV5-4|-|13|TRBJ1-6|-
CASSLWQVSPLHF
>TRBV5-1|TRBD1|15|TRBJ1-1|-
CASSTRQGANTEAFF
>TRBV7-9|TRBD1|15|TRBJ1-5|-
CASSLRSGGNQPQHF
>TRBV12-3/TRBV12-4|-|13|TRBJ2-7|-
CASLGQGNYEQYF
>TRBV30|TRBD2|14|TRBJ2-5|-
CAWSLGLAEETQYF
>TRBV18|-|16|TRBJ1-2|-
CASSPPSGESVYGYTF
>TRBV5-4|-|13|TRBJ1-6|-
CASSSPGKSPLHF
>TRBV7-7|-|13|TRBJ2-4|-
CASSLAPGNIQYF
>TRBV7-2|-|16|TRBJ1-1|-
CASSATTSYIGTEAFF
>TRBV11-2|-|14|TRBJ2-1|-
CASSESSSYNEQFF
>TRBV7-9|-|14|TRBJ1-6|-
CASSLGQDNSPLHF
>TRBV3-1/TRBV3-2|-|17|TRBJ2-3|-
CASSHSLVGSSTDTQYF
>TRBV2|-|14|TRBJ1-1|-
CASSSQGLNTEAFF
>TRBV5-1|TRBD1|17|TRBJ2-3|-
CASSHLPGTVSTDTQYF
>TRBV2|-|15|TRBJ1-5|-
CASSLNYDSNQPQHF
>TRBV7-2|TRBD2|16|TRBJ2-2|-
CASRDQREKDTGELFF
>TRBV4-1|-|14|TRBJ1-1|-
CASSQDPMNTEAFF
>TRBV16|-|16|TRBJ1-5|-
CASSQSRQTSNQPQHF
>TRBV7-2|-|12|TRBJ2-5|once
CASSTYGETQYF
>TRBV11-3|-|12|TRBJ1-1|-
CASRRGVQETFF
>TRBV5-1|-|18|TRBJ2-7|-
CASSLGAGMVISSYEQYF
>TRBV7-9|-|14|TRBJ1-6|-
CASSPDSANSPLHF
>TRBV24-1|-|15|TRBJ2-2|-
CATSQGGANTGELFF
>TRBV6-4|TRBD1|13|TRBJ1-6|-
CASSVTGESPLHF
>TRBV10-3|TRBD2|15|TRBJ2-7|-
CAIRPGLAGAGEQYF
>TRBV5-1|TRBD2|15|TRBJ2-7|-
CASSLGLAGFYEQYF
>TRBV12-3/TRBV12-4|TRBD1|13|TRBJ1-5|-
CASSRDSDQPQHF
>TRBV6-6|TRBD2|16|TRBJ2-7|-
CASSYVGGLAGVEQYF
>TRBV7-9|TRBD1|14|TRBJ2-3|-
CASSSTGHPDTQYF
>TRBV15|-|14|TRBJ2-7|-
CATSSSRDIYEQYF
>TRBV7-9|TRBD1|15|TRBJ2-3|-
CASSLTGQSTDTQYF
>TRBV7-8|-|14|TRBJ1-2|-
CASSLAGREGGYTF
>TRBV29-1|-|14|TRBJ2-1|-
CSAKPGIGVNEQFF
>TRBV29-1|TRBD2|13|TRBJ2-3|few
CSVDAGVSDTQYF
>TRBV7-2|TRBD2|16|TRBJ2-3|-
CASSVGTSWGTDTQYF
>TRBV4-3|-|18|TRBJ2-3|-
CASSQEWRARTSTDTQYF